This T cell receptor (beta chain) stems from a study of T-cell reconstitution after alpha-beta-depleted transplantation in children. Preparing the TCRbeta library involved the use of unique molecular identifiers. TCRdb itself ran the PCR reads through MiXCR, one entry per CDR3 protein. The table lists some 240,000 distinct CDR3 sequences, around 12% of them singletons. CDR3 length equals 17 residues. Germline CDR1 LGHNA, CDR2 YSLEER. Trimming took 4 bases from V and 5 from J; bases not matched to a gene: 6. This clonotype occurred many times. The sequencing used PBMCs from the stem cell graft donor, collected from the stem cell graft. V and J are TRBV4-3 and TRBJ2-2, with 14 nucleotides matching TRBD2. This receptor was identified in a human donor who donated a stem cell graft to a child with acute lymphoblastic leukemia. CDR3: CASSPGLAGGRTGELFF. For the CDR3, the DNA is TGCGCCAGCAGCCCAGGACTAGCGGGGGGTCGAACCGGGGAGCTGTTTTTT.